Following are 24 T cell receptor beta chains from one sample sequenced in a study of cytomegalovirus exposure and HLA in healthy donors. TCRdb's copy holds only in-frame clones and misses some; the assay was immunoSEQ multiplex PCR. The top ten clones hold about 3.7% of a sample with 130,000 or so clones, roughly 90% of them seen once. Sequenced: PBMCs. Source of these receptors: a man aged 25-45 years in good health and CMV-seronegative.

The rearrangement links TRBV9 to TRBJ2-7, with 8 nucleotides matching TRBD1. In germline, CDR1 is SGDLS, CDR2 YYNGEE. V gave up 4 bases and J gave up 4 bases; unmatched junction bases: 10. The CDR3 has 15 amino acids. This CDR3 is CASSPQAGGLYEQYF. In DNA form, the CDR3 reads TGTGCCAGCAGCCCCCAGGCAGGGGGCCTATACGAGCAGTACTTC.

This chain connects TRBV25-1 to TRBJ2-6, with a tentative D call TRBD2 (6 bases). Germline V gene sequence: CDR1 MGHDK, CDR2 SYGVNS. Trimming removed 0 bases at V and 1 base at J, with 7 bases between. This CDR3 contains 16 residues. CDR3 loop: CASSEYGGSGANVLTF. DNA of the CDR3: TGTGCCAGCAGTGAATATGGGGGGTCTGGGGCCAACGTCCTGACTTTC.

V usage is TRBV7-2 and J usage is TRBJ2-5; 8 bases are a match to TRBD2. With V trimmed by 2 bases and J by 5 bases, 4 bases remained unmatched. The CDR3 is 14 amino acids. Germline-derived CDR1 and CDR2 are SGHTA and FQGNSA. CDR3 nucleotide sequence: TGTGCCAGCAGCTTAAGTCTAGCGGGTGAGACCCAGTACTTC. It codes for CASSLSLAGETQYF.

The chain recombines TRBV7-2 with TRBJ1-2; D might be TRBD1 (6 bases). V was trimmed by 5 bases and J by 7 bases, leaving 17 bases between them. CDR3 length: 14 residues. Germline V gives CDR1 SGHTA, CDR2 FQGNSA. The CDR3 spells CASSLGGGAGGYTF. The CDR3 nucleotides read TGTGCCAGCAGCCTAGGCGGGGGGGCCGGTGGCTACACCTTC.

The V gene is TRBV9, the J gene TRBJ2-2, with D possibly being TRBD2 (5 bases). V gave up 4 bases and J gave up 3 bases, with 16 bases separating them. This CDR3 is built from 16 residues. Germline V gene lookup returns CDR1 SGDLS and CDR2 YYNGEE. CDR3 sequence reads: CASSQRAVGDTGELFF. CDR3 nucleotides: TGTGCCAGCAGCCAGAGGGCAGTCGGGGACACCGGGGAGCTGTTTTTT.

The CDR3 DNA is TGTGCCAGCAGCTTAGAGCGTGGGGCCCGGTTCTACAATGAGCAGTTCTTC. It yields the protein CASSLERGARFYNEQFF. This sequence joins TRBV11-3 and TRBJ2-1; TRBD1 is a possible D gene (5 bases). The V gene's germline CDR1 is SGHNT and CDR2 YENEEA. V lost 0 bases and J 3 bases, leaving 15 bases between the germline ends. The CDR3 runs to 17 residues. Filled out from reference TRBV11-3 and TRBJ2-1, the complete variable domain reads EAGVVQSPRYKIIEKKQPVAFWCNPISGHNTLYWYLQNLGQGPELLIRYENEEAVDDSQLPKDRFSAERLKGVDSTLKIQPAELGDSAVYLCASSLERGARFYNEQFFGPGTRLTVL.

J is TRBJ2-7 and V is TRBV7-9; 11 bases line up with TRBD1. The CDR3 loop spans 15 amino acids. V was clipped by 6 bases and J by 6 bases; unmatched bases: 10. CDR1 is SEHNR and CDR2 is FQNEAQ in the germline V gene (reference sequence). CDR3 amino acids: CASSQTRDRGGEQYF. In nucleotides, the CDR3 is TGTGCCAGCAGTCAAACCCGGGACAGGGGGGGCGAGCAGTACTTC. Drawing the rest from reference TRBV7-9 and TRBJ2-7, the complete variable domain is DTGVSQNPRHKITKRGQNVTFRCDPISEHNRLYWYRQTLGQGPEFLTYFQNEAQLEKSRLLSDRFSAERPKGSFSTLEIQRTEQGDSAMYLCASSQTRDRGGEQYFGPGTRLTVT.

This chain links TRBV10-3 with TRBJ2-1; the match to TRBD2 covers 8 bases. Germline V CDR1 and CDR2: ENHRY, SYGVKD. After removal of 2 bases from V and 3 bases from J, the junction contained 3 bases not matched to a gene. The CDR3 is 15 amino acids. The CDR3 nucleotides read TGTGCCATCAGTGAGGGGACTAGTTTCTACAATGAGCAGTTCTTC. Translated, it gives CAISEGTSFYNEQFF.

V gene TRBV7-8 combines with J gene TRBJ2-7, with D unclear. The CDR3 runs 11 residues. Germline lookup yields CDR1 SGHVS and CDR2 FQNEAQ. Trimming took off 5 bases at V and 4 bases at J, with 6 bases between the two ends. The DNA for the CDR3 is TGTGCCAGCAGCCCTACTTACGAGCAGTACTTC. Its protein is CASSPTYEQYF.

The V call is TRBV18, the J call TRBJ1-1, with 8 bases lining up with TRBD1. Germline trimming cut 6 bases from V and 5 bases from J; bases unmatched to any gene: 8. The CDR3 is 14 residues long. Germline V gene lookup returns CDR1 KGHSH and CDR2 LQKENI. CDR3: CASSMGQARTEAFF. CDR3 nucleotides: TGTGCCAGCTCGATGGGACAGGCTAGGACTGAAGCTTTCTTT.

This rearrangement joins TRBV28 to TRBJ1-5, with 7 bases identical to TRBD1. Germline V gives CDR1 MDHEN, CDR2 SYDVKM. The CDR3 has 16 residues. Germline trimming cut 5 bases from V and 3 bases from J; bases unmatched to any gene: 10. The CDR3 DNA is TGTGCCAGCAGTAAGGAGAGGGACAGCATCAATCAGCCCCAGCATTTT. Protein sequence: CASSKERDSINQPQHF. The whole variable domain, filled in from reference TRBV28 and TRBJ1-5, reads DVKVTQSSRYLVKRTGEKVFLECVQDMDHENMFWYRQDPGLGLRLIYFSYDVKMKEKGDIPEGYSVSREKKERFSLILESASTNQTSMYLCASSKERDSINQPQHFGDGTRLSIL.

The rearrangement links TRBV6-5 to TRBJ2-3; 11 bases are shared with TRBD2. The CDR3 has 15 residues. Germline-derived CDR1 and CDR2 are MNHEY and SVGAGI. V was clipped by 1 base and J by 6 bases; unmatched bases: 3. CDR3 DNA sequence: TGTGCCAGCAGTTACTGGGCTAGCGGGGGGGATACGCAGTATTTT. Translation: CASSYWASGGDTQYF.

The chain links TRBV7-9 to TRBJ2-7; 8 bases are a match to TRBD1. Germline-derived CDR1 and CDR2 are SEHNR and FQNEAQ (reference sequence). The CDR3 spans 14 residues. V trimming: 1 base; J trimming: 9 bases; junction bases outside the gene matches: 8. The CDR3 is CASSLGDRPLRQYF. CDR3 coding DNA: TGTGCCAGCAGCTTAGGGGACAGGCCCCTGAGGCAGTACTTC.

The V gene is TRBV5-1, the J gene TRBJ2-7, with a weak D call TRBD1 (6 bases). Trimming removed 0 bases from V and 3 bases from J, with 10 bases in between. This CDR3 contains 14 residues. CDR1 and CDR2 (germline): SGHRS, YFSETQ. The CDR3, as DNA: TGCGCCAGCAGCTTGGAACAGGACAGCTACGAGCAGTACTTC. It yields the protein CASSLEQDSYEQYF.

The chain joins TRBV6-5 to TRBJ2-7; possibly TRBD1 for D (5 bases). This CDR3 spans 15 amino acids. Trimming stripped 6 bases from V and 4 bases from J, with 19 bases between. Germline CDR1 MNHEY, CDR2 SVGAGI. CDR3 DNA sequence: TGTGCCAGCAGCTCCCCTAGGGGCGCAAGTTACGAGCAGTACTTC. The encoded protein is CASSSPRGASYEQYF.

As DNA, the CDR3 is TGTGCCAGAGGAGTATCTGAAGCTTTCTTT. It encodes CARGVSEAFF. The chain is built from TRBV2 and TRBJ1-1; no clear D. This CDR3 contains 10 residues. V was pared by 9 bases and J by 6 bases, with 8 bases between. Germline V gene sequence: CDR1 SNHLY, CDR2 FYNNEI.

The chain has TRBV19 and TRBJ1-2; TRBD1 matches 7 bases. The ends lost 5 bases at V and 2 bases at J; junction bases unmatched: 8. The CDR3 length is 15 residues. The germline gives CDR1 LNHDA, CDR2 SQIVND (reference sequence). The CDR3 DNA is TGTGCCAGTAGTGATGGGGCAGGGGGAAACTATGGCTACACCTTC. Translated: CASSDGAGGNYGYTF.

The V gene is TRBV29-1, the J gene TRBJ1-2, with no clear D. The CDR3 is 13 residues long. V was cut by 1 base and J by 3 bases, with 9 bases left in between. Germline V lookup: CDR1 SQVTM, CDR2 ANQGSEA. The CDR3 loop is CSVEARPDYGYTF. The CDR3, as DNA: TGCAGCGTTGAAGCCAGGCCTGACTATGGCTACACCTTC.

The chain employs TRBV19 and TRBJ1-2, with TRBD1 as a possible D gene (6 bases). Germline lookup yields CDR1 LNHDA and CDR2 SQIVND (reference sequence). Trimming removed 9 bases from V and 2 bases from J, with 19 bases in between. There are 15 residues in the CDR3. The CDR3 DNA reads as TGTGCCAGCCTCAAATCAGGGGCAACGAACTATGGCTACACCTTC. Translation: CASLKSGATNYGYTF.

The J gene is TRBJ1-5, the V gene TRBV28; no clear D gene. The CDR3 consists of 15 residues. V was pared by 4 bases and J by 2 bases, with 12 bases between. Germline-derived CDR1 and CDR2 are MDHEN and SYDVKM. CDR3 coding DNA: TGTGCCAGCAGTTCTGCCGCGTCGGGCAATCAGCCCCAGCATTTT. This gives the protein CASSSAASGNQPQHF.

This clone has more than one count but fewer than ten. CDR3 residues: CASSPISSGGYTF. The CDR3 coding sequence is TGTGCCAGCAGTCCCATCTCTTCCGGGGGCTACACCTTC. This rearrangement joins TRBV28 to TRBJ1-2; no clear D gene. This CDR3 is built from 13 residues. Trimming removed 5 bases at V and 8 bases at J, with 15 bases between. The germline V gene has CDR1 MDHEN and CDR2 SYDVKM.

This chain uses TRBV7-9 with TRBJ1-4; D is unresolved. The CDR3 spans 15 residues. CDR1 and CDR2 from the germline V gene are SEHNR and FQNEAQ (reference sequence). Trimming shortened V by 5 bases and J by 7 bases, and 17 bases separated the two germline ends. In DNA form, the CDR3 reads TGTGCCAGCAGCATTGCAGTGCCCGGAGGTGAAAAACTGTTTTTT. Its protein product is CASSIAVPGGEKLFF. The full variable domain, completed using reference TRBV7-9 and TRBJ1-4, is DTGVSQNPRHKITKRGQNVTFRCDPISEHNRLYWYRQTLGQGPEFLTYFQNEAQLEKSRLLSDRFSAERPKGSFSTLEIQRTEQGDSAMYLCASSIAVPGGEKLFFGSGTQLSVL.

The CDR3 reads CASSTTTTGGLGTEAFF. The CDR3, as DNA: TGTGCCAGCAGTACAACTACGACAGGGGGGTTGGGCACTGAAGCTTTCTTT. The chain couples TRBV9 to TRBJ1-1; 9 bases map to TRBD1. Trimming removed 5 bases from V and 4 bases from J; junction bases left unmatched: 15. The CDR3 runs 17 residues. Germline CDR1 reads SGDLS; CDR2 reads YYNGEE.

The chain couples TRBV5-5 to TRBJ2-7; TRBD2 agrees at 8 bases. The germline V gene encodes CDR1 SGHKS and CDR2 YYEKEE (reference sequence). The CDR3 extends over 14 amino acids. The V segment lost 2 bases and the J segment 2 bases; nucleotides outside the gene matches: 3. CDR3 nucleotide sequence: TGTGCCAGCAGCTTTACTAGCGGTACCTACGAGCAGTACTTC. Amino acids: CASSFTSGTYEQYF.